A selection of T cell receptor beta chains follows, all from one sample in a study of Graves' ophthalmopathy and Graves' hyperthyroidism. TCRdb re-called the multiplex PCR reads with MiXCR, one entry per CDR3 protein. Of more than 550,000 distinct CDR3 sequences in the sample, more than 40% were seen once. The material sequenced was peripheral blood. Source of these receptors: an adult man with Graves' ophthalmopathy. The CDR3 runs from the conserved cysteine through the conserved F or W. The D gene is left open where the match is weak. Clone sizes are given selectively: once, few, many, or a class where the clone is expanded.

TRBJ1-1,TRBV4-2,NA,NA,TGTGCCAGCAGCCAAGATGGGGGGCCGGGCACTGAAGCTTTCTTT,CASSQDGGPGTEAFF
TRBJ1-1,TRBV10-3,NA,NA,TGTGCCATCAGCAGCTTGCTCTTGAACACTGAAGCTTTCTTT,CAISSLLLNTEAFF
TRBJ1-2,TRBV7-9,TRBD1,NA,TGTGCCAGCAGCGGGACAGGGATTGGTGGCTACACCTTC,CASSGTGIGGYTF
TRBJ2-2,TRBV20-1,NA,NA,TGCAGTGCTAGAGGGCACGGCTCTGGGGAGCTGTTTTTT,CSARGHGSGELFF
TRBJ1-5,TRBV20-1,NA,many,TGCAGTGCCGTCAGGCTGAATCAGCCCCAGCATTTT,CSAVRLNQPQHF
TRBJ2-7,TRBV9,TRBD1,few,TGTGCCAGCAGCGGAACCGGGACAGGGAGCTCCTACGAGCAGTACTTC,CASSGTGTGSSYEQYF
TRBJ1-3,TRBV7-9,NA,many,TGTGCCAGCAGCTTGTCGGGAGGAAACACCATATATTTT,CASSLSGGNTIYF
TRBJ1-6,TRBV20-1,TRBD1,NA,TGCAGTGCTAGAGACGGCAGGGGGCCCTATAATTCACCCCTCCACTTT,CSARDGRGPYNSPLHF
TRBJ2-7,TRBV4-3,TRBD1,NA,TGCGCCAGCAGCCCATCCCGCATCTGGGACAGGGACCACGAGCAGTACTTC,CASSPSRIWDRDHEQYF
TRBJ1-4,TRBV25-1,NA,NA,TGTGCCAGCAGTCAATCTTGCCGCCCAGGCCACGGTGAAAAACTGTTTTTT,CASSQSCRPGHGEKLFF
TRBJ1-1,TRBV2,NA,many,TGTGCCAGCATCAGGGATTGGAACACTGAAGCTTTCTTT,CASIRDWNTEAFF
TRBJ1-2,TRBV29-1,TRBD1,medium-sized,TGCAGCGTTGAGACAGGGCCAAACTATGGCTACACCTTC,CSVETGPNYGYTF
TRBJ2-5,TRBV7-8,TRBD1,many,TGTGCCAGCAGCTTAGTGCGTTCGGGACAGGGGATGGAGACCCAGTACTTC,CASSLVRSGQGMETQYF
TRBJ2-7,TRBV7-4,TRBD1,few,TGTGCCAGCAGTTACGGGGACAGGGAGGGTTTGGAGCAGTACTTC,CASSYGDREGLEQYF
TRBJ1-1,TRBV29-1,NA,many,TGCAGCGTTGAAATGGGGAACACTGAAGCTTTCTTT,CSVEMGNTEAFF
TRBJ1-2,TRBV7-8,NA,NA,TGTGCCAGCAGCTTACCATACTATGGCTACACCTTC,CASSLPYYGYTF
TRBJ1-2,TRBV25-1,NA,NA,TGTGCCAGCAGTAAGGGACTGACTTATGGCTACACCTTC,CASSKGLTYGYTF
TRBJ2-2,TRBV11-3,TRBD2,NA,TGTGCCAGCAGCTTAGAGCGGGGGGTTTCCGGGGAGCTGTTTTTT,CASSLERGVSGELFF
TRBJ2-2,TRBV7-8,NA,NA,TGTGCCAGCAGCTCCCGATGGACAAGGAACACCGGGGAGCTGTTTTTT,CASSSRWTRNTGELFF
TRBJ1-2,TRBV9,NA,many,TGTGCCAGCAGCGGACGGGGGCCGGAAGGGTATGGCTACACCTTC,CASSGRGPEGYGYTF
TRBJ1-3,TRBV29-1,NA,many,TGCAGCGTATCAGCGGACGTTGCGAACACCATATATTTT,CSVSADVANTIYF
TRBJ2-7,TRBV6-5,TRBD1,NA,TGTGCCAGCGGACAAAATACAGGGGGTGACGAGCAGTACTTC,CASGQNTGGDEQYF
TRBJ1-6,TRBV9,NA,many,TGTGCCAGCAGCGTGGGAGGCTCCTATAATTCACCCCTCCACTTT,CASSVGGSYNSPLHF
TRBJ1-1,TRBV29-1,NA,NA,TGCAGCTTAAGAATCGGGGTGAGTATCGTCGGAGCCACTGAAGCTTTCTTT,CSLRIGVSIVGATEAFF
TRBJ2-5,TRBV7-9,NA,many,TGTGCCAGCAGCTTTGCCGGTAGAGAGACCCAGTACTTC,CASSFAGRETQYF
TRBJ2-5,TRBV7-9,TRBD2,NA,TGTGCCAGCGGCGGGACTAGCGGGAGGGCGTGGGAGACCCAATACTTC,CASGGTSGRAWETQYF
TRBJ2-6,TRBV11-2,TRBD1,many,TGTGCCAGCAGCCCAGGACAGGTTAGCTCTGGGGCCAACGTCCTGACTTTC,CASSPGQVSSGANVLTF
TRBJ2-5,TRBV6-5,TRBD1,NA,TGTGCCAGCAGTTCTTCAGGGGGCCATGAGACCCAGTACTTC,CASSSSGGHETQYF
TRBJ2-2,TRBV12-3/TRBV12-4,NA,many,TGTGCCAGCAGCAGGGGGAGCGGGACCGGGGAGCTGTTTTTT,CASSRGSGTGELFF
TRBJ2-7,TRBV9,NA,NA,TGTGCCAGCAGCGTAGATGAGGGAGCCTCCTACGAGCAGTACTTC,CASSVDEGASYEQYF
TRBJ1-1,TRBV27,TRBD1,NA,TGTGCCAGCAGTTCACCGGCAGGGGGACCTGAAGCTTTCTTT,CASSSPAGGPEAFF